Sequencing of this T cell receptor (beta chain) was carried out in a study of human T cells and chemical hapten exposure. Study-wide findings and caveats: After DPC sensitization, TCRs above 1 in 1000 frequency showed no change. There was a positive correlation between PT1 expanded TCR counts and patch test score.

Time point here: pre-sensitization, week 0. Regarding treatment: therapeutic diphenylcyclopropenone sensitization with weekly scalp DPC. Before extraction, the whole blood was not fractionated, and total RNA was taken from it. CDR3 size: 14 residues. V shed 7 bases and J 4 bases; nucleotides not matched to a gene: 5. Germline V lookup: CDR1 SGHAT, CDR2 FQNNGV. Comments on this clonotype: The target antigen is unknown.

Individual cDNA molecules had unique molecular identifiers attached to them by the library. TCRdb re-derived calls from the RACE reads in MiXCR, one entry per CDR3 protein. The table shows roughly 50,000 distinct CDR3 sequences, with over 9% occurring only once. Sequenced material: whole blood, taken in connection with sensitization to the hapten diphenylcyclopropenone (DPC). The V gene is TRBV11-2, the J gene TRBJ2-7; 12 nucleotides match TRBD1. This TCR derives from a man aged 35 to 55 with alopecia areata. Some clones in this sample may be carry-over from other donors' samples. Here the CDR3 reads CASTRDRGRYEQYF. CDR3 in DNA: TGTGCCAGCACAAGGGACAGGGGGCGTTACGAGCAGTACTTC. Full variable domain (outside the CDR3, taken from reference TRBV11-2 and TRBJ2-7): EAGVAQSPRYKIIEKRQSVAFWCNPISGHATLYWYQQILGQGPKLLIQFQNNGVVDDSQLPKDRFSAERLKGVDSTLKIQPAKLEDSAVYLCASTRDRGRYEQYFGPGTRLTVT.